This TCR beta chain was recovered during a study of T cells after yellow fever vaccination. Overall study results and limits: Although the secondary response was weaker, it peaked faster, at day 5 versus 15. FACS-sorted repertoires might harbor abundant contaminating clonotypes from the bulk population. Post-booster repertoires contained most primary-vaccination clones again (around 97% CD4, 88% CD8).

Points on this clonotype: The antigen is not known. A much larger clone is a single base away; this may be a read error.

Template switching with 5'RACE generated the TCR cDNA and added a universal primer site and UMIs. TCRdb used MiXCR to reprocess the 5' RACE reads, holding one entry per CDR3 protein. The profile covers about 74,000 distinct CDR3 sequences, with 7.1% appearing a single time and 30% to 40% taken by the ten largest. This CDR3 spans 16 amino acids. V lost 0 bases to trimming and J lost 3 bases; unmatched junction nucleotides: 6. Germline CDR1 LGHDT, CDR2 YNNKEL (reference sequence). The sample here was CD8+ T cells sorted from PBMCs, taken 5 to 6 days after the first yellow fever vaccination. The chain links TRBV3-1 to TRBJ2-5; TRBD2 agrees at 8 bases. The TCR sequence derives from a man younger than 30 who received the YFV17D yellow fever vaccine. DNA of the CDR3: TGTGCCAGCAGCCAAGAAACTAGCGGCAACAAAGAGACCCAGTACTTC. Its translation is CASSQETSGNKETQYF.